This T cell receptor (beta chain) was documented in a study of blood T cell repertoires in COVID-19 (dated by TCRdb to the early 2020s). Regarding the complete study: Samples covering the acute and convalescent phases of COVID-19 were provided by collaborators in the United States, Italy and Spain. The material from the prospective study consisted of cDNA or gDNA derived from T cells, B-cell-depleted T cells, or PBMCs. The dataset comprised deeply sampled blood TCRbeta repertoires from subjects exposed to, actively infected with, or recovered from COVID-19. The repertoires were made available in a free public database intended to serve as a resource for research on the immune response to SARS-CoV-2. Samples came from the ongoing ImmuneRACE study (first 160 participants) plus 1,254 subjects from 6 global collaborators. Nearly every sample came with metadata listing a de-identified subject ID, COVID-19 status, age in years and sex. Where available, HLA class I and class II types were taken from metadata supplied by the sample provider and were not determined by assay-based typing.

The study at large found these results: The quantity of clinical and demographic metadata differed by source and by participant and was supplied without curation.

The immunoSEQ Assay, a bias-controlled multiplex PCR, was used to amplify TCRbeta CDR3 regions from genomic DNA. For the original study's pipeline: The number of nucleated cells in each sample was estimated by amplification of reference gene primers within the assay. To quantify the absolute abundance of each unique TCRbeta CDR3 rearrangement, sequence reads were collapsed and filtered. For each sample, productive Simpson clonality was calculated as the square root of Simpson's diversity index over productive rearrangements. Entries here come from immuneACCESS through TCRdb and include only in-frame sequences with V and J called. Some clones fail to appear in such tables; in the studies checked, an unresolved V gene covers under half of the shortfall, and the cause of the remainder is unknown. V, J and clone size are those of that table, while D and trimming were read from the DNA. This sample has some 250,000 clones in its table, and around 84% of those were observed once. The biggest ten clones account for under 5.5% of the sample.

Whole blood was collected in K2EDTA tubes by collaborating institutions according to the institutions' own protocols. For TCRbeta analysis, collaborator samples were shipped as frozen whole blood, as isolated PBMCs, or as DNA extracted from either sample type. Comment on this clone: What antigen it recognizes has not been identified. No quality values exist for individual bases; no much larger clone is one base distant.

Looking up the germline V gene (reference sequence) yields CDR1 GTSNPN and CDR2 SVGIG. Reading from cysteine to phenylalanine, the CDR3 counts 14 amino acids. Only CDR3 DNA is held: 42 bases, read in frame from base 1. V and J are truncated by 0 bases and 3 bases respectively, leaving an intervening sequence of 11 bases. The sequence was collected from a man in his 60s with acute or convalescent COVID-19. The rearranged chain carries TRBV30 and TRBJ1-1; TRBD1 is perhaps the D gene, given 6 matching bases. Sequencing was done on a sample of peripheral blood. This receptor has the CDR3 CAWSVGEGDTEAFF. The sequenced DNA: TGTGCCTGGAGTGTTGGGGAGGGGGACACTGAAGCTTTCTTT.